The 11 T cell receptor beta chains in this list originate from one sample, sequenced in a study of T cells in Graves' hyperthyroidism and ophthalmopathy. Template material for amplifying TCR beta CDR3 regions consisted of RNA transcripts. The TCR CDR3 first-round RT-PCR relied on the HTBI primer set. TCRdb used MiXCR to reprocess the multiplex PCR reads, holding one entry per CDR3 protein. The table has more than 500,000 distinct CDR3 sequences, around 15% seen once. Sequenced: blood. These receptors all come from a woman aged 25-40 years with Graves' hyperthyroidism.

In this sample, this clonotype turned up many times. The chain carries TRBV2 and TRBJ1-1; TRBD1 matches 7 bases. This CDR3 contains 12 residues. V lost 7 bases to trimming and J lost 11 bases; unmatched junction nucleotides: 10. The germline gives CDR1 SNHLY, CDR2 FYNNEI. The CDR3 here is CASTTGTVYAFF. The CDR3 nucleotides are TGTGCCAGCACAACCGGGACAGTATACGCTTTCTTT. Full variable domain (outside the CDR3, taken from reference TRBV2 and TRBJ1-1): EPEVTQTPSHQVTQMGQEVILRCVPISNHLYFYWYRQILGQKVEFLVSFYNNEISEKSEIFDDQFSVERPDGSNFTLKIRSTKLEDSAMYFCASTTGTVYAFFGQGTRLTVV.

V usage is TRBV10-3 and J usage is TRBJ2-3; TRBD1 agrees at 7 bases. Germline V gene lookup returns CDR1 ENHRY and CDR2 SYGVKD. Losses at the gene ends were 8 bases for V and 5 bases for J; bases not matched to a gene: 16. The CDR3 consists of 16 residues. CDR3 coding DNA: TGTGCCATCCGCATAACAGGGGACAGTCTCGGAGATACGCAGTATTTT. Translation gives CAIRITGDSLGDTQYF.

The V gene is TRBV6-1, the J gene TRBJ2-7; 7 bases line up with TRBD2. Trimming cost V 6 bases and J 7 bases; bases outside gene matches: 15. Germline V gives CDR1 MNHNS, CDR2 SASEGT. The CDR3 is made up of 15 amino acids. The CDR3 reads CASSPGEGASWEQYF. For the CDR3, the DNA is TGTGCCAGCAGCCCCGGGGAGGGAGCCTCATGGGAGCAGTACTTC.

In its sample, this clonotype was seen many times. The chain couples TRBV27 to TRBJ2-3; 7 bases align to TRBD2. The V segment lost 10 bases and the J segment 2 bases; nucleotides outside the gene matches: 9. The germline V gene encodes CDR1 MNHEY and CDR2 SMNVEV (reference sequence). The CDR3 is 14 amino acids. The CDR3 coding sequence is TGTGCCACTCAGACTAGCAAGAACACAGATACGCAGTATTTT. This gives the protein CATQTSKNTDTQYF.

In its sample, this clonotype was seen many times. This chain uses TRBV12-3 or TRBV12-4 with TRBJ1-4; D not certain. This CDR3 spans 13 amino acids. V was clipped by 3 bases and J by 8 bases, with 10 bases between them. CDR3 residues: CASSFVPKEKLFF. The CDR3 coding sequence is TGTGCCAGCAGTTTCGTACCGAAGGAAAAACTGTTTTTT.

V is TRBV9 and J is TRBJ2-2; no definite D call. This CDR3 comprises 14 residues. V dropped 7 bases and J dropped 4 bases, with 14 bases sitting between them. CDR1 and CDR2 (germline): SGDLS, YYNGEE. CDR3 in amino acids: CASQNGLTTGELFF. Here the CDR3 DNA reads TGTGCCAGCCAGAACGGGCTCACCACCGGGGAGCTGTTTTTT.

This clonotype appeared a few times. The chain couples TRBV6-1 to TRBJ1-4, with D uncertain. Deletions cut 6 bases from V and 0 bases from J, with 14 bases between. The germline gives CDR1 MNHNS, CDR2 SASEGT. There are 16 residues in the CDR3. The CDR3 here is CASSSKDGPTNEKLFF. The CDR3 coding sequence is TGTGCCAGCAGCTCAAAAGACGGACCAACTAATGAAAAACTGTTTTTT.

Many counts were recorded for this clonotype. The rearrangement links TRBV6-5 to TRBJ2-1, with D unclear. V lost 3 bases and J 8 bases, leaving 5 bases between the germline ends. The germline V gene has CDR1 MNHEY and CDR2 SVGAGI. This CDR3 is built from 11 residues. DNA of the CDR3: TGTGCCAGCAGTTATGGCGATGAGCAGTTCTTC. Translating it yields CASSYGDEQFF.

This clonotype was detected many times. CDR3 loop: CASSPRRGGITEAFF. CDR3 coding DNA: TGTGCCAGCAGCCCCAGACGGGGCGGGATCACTGAAGCTTTCTTT. The chain recombines TRBV7-9 with TRBJ1-1, with a tentative D call TRBD1 (5 bases). The CDR3 is 15 amino acids. Germline values: CDR1 SEHNR, CDR2 FQNEAQ (reference sequence). V lost 5 bases to trimming and J lost 4 bases, with 17 bases between them.

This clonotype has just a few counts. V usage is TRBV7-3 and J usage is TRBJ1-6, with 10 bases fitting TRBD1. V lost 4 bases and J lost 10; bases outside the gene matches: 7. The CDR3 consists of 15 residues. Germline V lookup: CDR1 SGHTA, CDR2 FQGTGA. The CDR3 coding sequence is TGTGCCAGCAGCTCCGGGACAGGGGTCTTATCACCCCTCCACTTT. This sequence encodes CASSSGTGVLSPLHF. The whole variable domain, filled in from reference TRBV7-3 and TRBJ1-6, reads GAGVSQTPSNKVTEKGKYVELRCDPISGHTALYWYRQSLGQGPEFLIYFQGTGAADDSGLPNDRFFAVRPEGSVSTLKIQRTERGDSAVYLCASSSGTGVLSPLHFGNGTRLTVT.

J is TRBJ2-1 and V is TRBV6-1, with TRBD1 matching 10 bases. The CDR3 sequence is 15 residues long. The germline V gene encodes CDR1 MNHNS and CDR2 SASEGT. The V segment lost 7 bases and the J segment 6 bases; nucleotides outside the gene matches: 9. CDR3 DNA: TGTGCCAGCACCTTTGACAGGGGGCAGGGCAATGAGCAGTTCTTC. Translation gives CASTFDRGQGNEQFF.